This T cell receptor (beta chain) came from a study of cytomegalovirus exposure and HLA in healthy donors. Germline V gene sequence: CDR1 SQVTM, CDR2 ANQGSEA. The CDR3 runs to 13 residues. Trimming stripped 1 base from V and 0 bases from J, with 6 bases between. The PCR used 60 Vbeta and 13 Jbeta primers. Clones were sequenced by immunoSEQ multiplex PCR, and TCRdb holds only the in-frame ones, with some missing. The repertoire holds around 300,000 clones, roughly 89% seen once, with about 2% in the top ten. Input material: PBMCs. V gene TRBV29-1 combines with J gene TRBJ1-1, with TRBD1 as a possible D gene (5 bases). The receptor was derived from a woman aged 18-35 years in good health and CMV-seronegative. The CDR3 protein is CSVEGQMNTEAFF. In nucleotides, the CDR3 is TGCAGCGTTGAAGGACAGATGAACACTGAAGCTTTCTTT.